A single sample gave rise to the 27 T cell receptor beta chains below, sequenced in a study of T cell responses to AZD1222 COVID-19 vaccine. Sequenced by immunoSEQ multiplex PCR; TCRdb stores in-frame clones only, minus some. The table lists 130,000 or so clones, approximately 94% of them singletons. The material was peripheral blood, obtained on day 0 of AZD1222 vaccination. The receptors come from an adult in good health.

The genes are TRBV6-6 and TRBJ2-2; D may correspond to TRBD1 or TRBD2 (5 bases each). There are 15 residues in the CDR3. Deletions cut 5 bases from V and 9 bases from J, with 19 bases between. Germline CDR1 MNHNY, CDR2 SVGAGI (reference sequence). This CDR3 is CASSTGPPRDRELFF. CDR3 sequence (DNA): TGTGCCAGCAGTACCGGCCCCCCGAGGGACCGGGAGCTGTTTTTT.

The V call is TRBV20-1, the J call TRBJ1-1; TRBD1 is a possible D gene (5 bases). The germline V gene has CDR1 DFQATT and CDR2 SNEGSKA (reference sequence). Between the trimmed V and J ends, which lost 3 bases and 2 bases, there was a span of 10 bases. The CDR3 is 13 residues long. Here the CDR3 reads CSASRQPNTEAFF. The CDR3 DNA sequence: TGCAGTGCTAGTAGACAGCCCAACACTGAAGCTTTCTTT.

The chain has TRBV27 and TRBJ2-7, with D possibly TRBD2 on 5 matching bases. With 3 bases removed from V and 0 bases from J, the gap between germline ends came to 9 bases. Germline V lookup: CDR1 MNHEY, CDR2 SMNVEV (reference sequence). This CDR3 has 14 amino acids. CDR3 nucleotide sequence: TGTGCCAGCAGTTTTCGGAGGAGCTCCTACGAGCAGTACTTC. Translating it yields CASSFRRSSYEQYF.

The chain carries TRBV15 and TRBJ1-1, with a possible D match to TRBD1 (5 bases). Germline CDR1 and CDR2: LNHNV and YYDKDF (reference sequence). Deletions cut 0 bases from V and 4 bases from J, with 12 bases between. This CDR3 contains 15 residues. CDR3 in DNA: TGTGCCACCAGCAGAGATCCACTGGGGGGCACTGAAGCTTTCTTT. Translating gives CATSRDPLGGTEAFF.

The chain recombines TRBV6-5 with TRBJ2-7; D is possibly TRBD1 (6 bases). Trimming took 6 bases from V and 0 from J, leaving 12 bases between them. Germline values: CDR1 MNHEY, CDR2 SVGAGI. The CDR3 is 14 amino acids. CDR3 protein: CASRAPDSSYEQYF. The CDR3 DNA is TGTGCCAGCAGGGCACCGGACAGCTCCTACGAGCAGTACTTC.

The chain recombines TRBV7-2 with TRBJ1-2; tentatively, D is TRBD1 (5 bases). There are 13 residues in the CDR3. Trimming took off 8 bases at V and 7 bases at J, with 17 bases between the two ends. Germline CDR1 and CDR2: SGHTA and FQGNSA. The CDR3 loop reads CASHQAGWSGYTF. As DNA, the CDR3 is TGTGCCAGCCACCAGGCAGGGTGGTCTGGCTACACCTTC.

The V and J genes are TRBV11-2 and TRBJ2-5; D remains ambiguous. Trimming removed 5 bases at V and 0 bases at J, with 7 bases between. CDR1 and CDR2 from the germline V gene are SGHAT and FQNNGV. The CDR3 runs 13 residues. The CDR3 coding sequence is TGTGCCAGCAGCGCTCTATACCAAGAGACCCAGTACTTC. This translates into CASSALYQETQYF.

The genes are TRBV7-2 and TRBJ2-6; 11 bases match TRBD2. With 5 bases clipped from V and 0 bases from J, the junction kept 9 bases outside the gene matches. Germline V lookup: CDR1 SGHTA, CDR2 FQGNSA. This CDR3 is 19 amino acids long. In nucleotides, the CDR3 is TGTGCCAGCAGCCCACGCGCACTAGCGGGGGTCTCTGGGGCCAACGTCCTGACTTTC. It codes for CASSPRALAGVSGANVLTF. Full variable domain (remainder filled in from reference TRBV7-2 and TRBJ2-6): GAGVSQSPSNKVTEKGKDVELRCDPISGHTALYWYRQSLGQGLEFLIYFQGNSAPDKSGLPSDRFSAERTGGSVSTLTIQRTQQEDSAVYLCASSPRALAGVSGANVLTFGAGSRLTVL.

The rearrangement links TRBV6-5 to TRBJ1-1; a possible D gene is TRBD1 (5 bases). Looked up from germline, CDR1 is MNHEY and CDR2 is SVGAGI. Between the trimmed V and J ends, which lost 2 bases and 3 bases, there was a span of 13 bases. The CDR3 consists of 15 residues. The CDR3 DNA sequence: TGTGCCAGCAGTTACACAGGTCTATCGGACACTGAAGCTTTCTTT. Amino acids: CASSYTGLSDTEAFF.

CDR3 amino acids: CASSPRGQNEQYF. CDR3 DNA sequence: TGTGCCAGCTCACCAAGGGGACAGAACGAGCAGTACTTC. The V call is TRBV18, the J call TRBJ2-7; 7 bases map to TRBD1. There are 13 residues in the CDR3. Per the germline V gene, CDR1 is KGHSH and CDR2 is LQKENI. V was pared by 2 bases and J by 5 bases, with 3 bases of the junction left unmatched.

The rearrangement joins TRBV7-9 to TRBJ1-6; the match to TRBD1 covers 7 bases. Trimming removed 0 bases from V and 7 bases from J; junction bases left unmatched: 6. The CDR3 loop spans 16 amino acids. Germline V gene data show CDR1 as SEHNR and CDR2 as FQNEAQ (reference sequence). CDR3 sequence reads: CASSLALTQGNSPLHF. Here the CDR3 DNA reads TGTGCCAGCAGCTTAGCGTTAACACAGGGGAATTCACCCCTCCACTTT.

CDR3: CASRPGTSGVSDTQYF. CDR3 in DNA: TGCGCCAGCAGGCCTGGGACTAGCGGGGTGTCAGATACGCAGTATTTT. The chain couples TRBV5-1 to TRBJ2-3, with 13 bases aligning to TRBD2. CDR3 length: 16 amino acids. Germline V gives CDR1 SGHRS, CDR2 YFSETQ. With 5 bases clipped from V and 4 bases from J, the junction kept 7 bases outside the gene matches.

This clone was picked up one time. This chain uses TRBV21-1 with TRBJ2-5. TRBV21-1 is an annotated pseudogene. This CDR3 comprises 15 residues. CDR3 sequence reads: CASRYVGDGESTQYF. CDR3 in DNA: TGTGCCAGCAGATATGTAGGGGACGGTGAATCGACCCAGTACTTC.

The V and J genes are TRBV15 and TRBJ2-5; 11 nucleotides agree with TRBD1. Per the germline V gene, CDR1 is LNHNV and CDR2 is YYDKDF (reference sequence). The CDR3 extends over 17 amino acids. The V gene end was trimmed by 0 bases and the J gene end by 4 bases; junction bases not matched to a gene: 7. The CDR3, as DNA: TGTGCCACCAGCAGAGATAAAATGGGGACAGGGGGAGAGACCCAGTACTTC. Its protein product is CATSRDKMGTGGETQYF. Full variable domain (remainder filled in from reference TRBV15 and TRBJ2-5): DAMVIQNPRYQVTQFGKPVTLSCSQTLNHNVMYWYQQKSSQAPKLLFHYYDKDFNNEADTPDNFQSRRPNTSFCFLDIRSPGLGDTAMYLCATSRDKMGTGGETQYFGPGTRLLVL.

The DNA of the CDR3 is TGTGCCAGCAGCTCAGGGAGTCAGAAGGATGGCTACACCTTC. This gives the protein CASSSGSQKDGYTF. The chain joins TRBV7-2 to TRBJ1-2; TRBD1 might be the D (5 bases). The CDR3 is made up of 14 amino acids. Germline V CDR1 and CDR2: SGHTA, FQGNSA. V was clipped by 4 bases and J by 6 bases, with 15 bases between them.

This chain uses TRBV2 with TRBJ1-1; unclear D gene. Germline values: CDR1 SNHLY, CDR2 FYNNEI. This CDR3 is built from 13 residues. V was trimmed by 3 bases and J by 11 bases, leaving 16 bases between them. CDR3 nucleotides: TGTGCCAGCAGTGAGGTTCGCCGGGAAGGGGCTTTCTTT. Protein product: CASSEVRREGAFF.

The rearrangement links TRBV18 to TRBJ2-5; the D gene is possibly TRBD1 (5 bases). Germline V gene sequence: CDR1 KGHSH, CDR2 LQKENI. V was cut by 2 bases and J by 3 bases, with 16 bases left in between. The CDR3 is 16 residues long. The CDR3 region is CASSPAKGRVEETQYF. The CDR3 coding sequence is TGTGCCAGCTCACCAGCTAAGGGCAGGGTGGAAGAGACCCAGTACTTC.

This rearrangement joins TRBV10-3 to TRBJ1-5; perhaps TRBD1 as D (5 bases). The V and J ends lost 3 bases and 7 bases respectively, with 13 bases between them. Germline CDR1 is ENHRY and CDR2 is SYGVKD. CDR3 length: 14 amino acids. The CDR3 spells CAISEGSGNQPQHF. As DNA, the CDR3 is TGTGCCATCAGTGAAGGATCAGGGAACCAGCCCCAGCATTTT.

The J gene is TRBJ2-6, the V gene TRBV5-4, with D possibly being TRBD2 (6 bases). The V end lost 10 bases, the J end lost 4 bases, and 15 bases lay between the germline ends. CDR1 is SGHNT, CDR2 YYREEE, per germline (reference sequence). The CDR3 length is 14 residues. CDR3 sequence: CAGRRGTGANVLTF. In nucleotides, the CDR3 is TGTGCCGGTCGGCGCGGGACCGGGGCCAACGTCCTGACTTTC. The entire variable domain, with the rest obtained from reference TRBV5-4 and TRBJ2-6, is as follows: ETGVTQSPTHLIKTRGQQVTLRCSSQSGHNTVSWYQQALGQGPQFIFQYYREEENGRGNFPPRFSGLQFPNYSSELNVNALELDDSALYLCAGRRGTGANVLTFGAGSRLTVL.

The table lists this clone with a count of one. The genes are TRBV7-8 and TRBJ2-2; tentative D call: TRBD1 (6 bases). This CDR3 has 17 residues. CDR1 is SGHVS, CDR2 FQNEAQ, per germline. V lost 1 base, J lost 4 bases, and 16 bases lay in between. This CDR3 is CASSLGARDMVTGELFF. The CDR3 DNA reads as TGTGCCAGCAGCTTAGGGGCCCGGGACATGGTCACCGGGGAGCTGTTTTTT.

This chain connects TRBV3-1 (or the pseudogene TRBV3-2) to TRBJ1-1, with no clear D. This CDR3 has 15 residues. V lost 1 base and J lost 1, with 10 bases in between. CDR1 LGHDT and CDR2 YNNKEL come from the germline V gene (reference sequence). The DNA of the CDR3 is TGTGCCAGCAGCCAAGGGGAATGGGCGAACACTGAAGCTTTCTTT. Encoded protein: CASSQGEWANTEAFF.

The CDR3 sequence: CASSLNGGNTEAFF. The CDR3 region has the DNA TGTGCCAGCAGCTTAAATGGCGGTAACACTGAAGCTTTCTTT. The chain uses TRBV7-9 and TRBJ1-1; D unresolved. This CDR3 is 14 amino acids long. CDR1 and CDR2 (germline): SEHNR, FQNEAQ (reference sequence). The V and J ends lost 2 bases and 2 bases respectively, with 9 bases between them. Variable domain in full (rest from reference TRBV7-9 and TRBJ1-1): DTGVSQNPRHKITKRGQNVTFRCDPISEHNRLYWYRQTLGQGPEFLTYFQNEAQLEKSRLLSDRFSAERPKGSFSTLEIQRTEQGDSAMYLCASSLNGGNTEAFFGQGTRLTVV.

Here the CDR3 reads CAGSNQPQHF. The CDR3 nucleotides read TGTGCGGGCAGCAATCAGCCCCAGCATTTT. This chain uses TRBV28 with TRBJ1-5; D unresolved. CDR1 MDHEN and CDR2 SYDVKM come from the germline V gene. The CDR3 is made up of 10 amino acids.

This sequence joins TRBV27 and TRBJ1-2; D is possibly TRBD1 (5 bases). Trimming took 2 bases from V and 7 from J, leaving 14 bases between them. This CDR3 region has 14 residues. From germline, CDR1 is MNHEY and CDR2 SMNVEV (reference sequence). The CDR3 is CASSLGQGEGGYTF. The CDR3 region has the DNA TGTGCCAGCAGTTTAGGTCAGGGAGAGGGTGGCTACACCTTC.

This chain connects TRBV28 to TRBJ2-2; D unclear. This CDR3 is built from 13 residues. Looked up from germline, CDR1 is MDHEN and CDR2 is SYDVKM. V was clipped by 5 bases and J by 4 bases, with 8 bases between them. This chain's CDR3 is CASSLPRTGELFF. DNA of the CDR3: TGTGCCAGCAGTCTGCCCCGCACCGGGGAGCTGTTTTTT.

This chain connects TRBV28 to TRBJ2-1, with D uncertain. The length of the CDR3 is 13 residues. The germline gives CDR1 MDHEN, CDR2 SYDVKM. Trimming shortened V by 6 bases and J by 10 bases, and 16 bases separated the two germline ends. CDR3 in DNA: TGTGCCAGCAGATCCTCGGGCCTGGCGGAGCAGTTCTTC. This sequence encodes CASRSSGLAEQFF.

The gene calls are TRBV25-1 and TRBJ1-2; 7 bases map to TRBD1. J gave up 5 bases and V 1 base, and 7 bases lay outside the gene matches. Germline loops: CDR1 MGHDK, CDR2 SYGVNS. The CDR3 totals 15 residues. DNA of the CDR3: TGTGCCAGCAGTGAATGGTCGCCAGGGGGATATGGCTACACCTTC. Translating gives CASSEWSPGGYGYTF.